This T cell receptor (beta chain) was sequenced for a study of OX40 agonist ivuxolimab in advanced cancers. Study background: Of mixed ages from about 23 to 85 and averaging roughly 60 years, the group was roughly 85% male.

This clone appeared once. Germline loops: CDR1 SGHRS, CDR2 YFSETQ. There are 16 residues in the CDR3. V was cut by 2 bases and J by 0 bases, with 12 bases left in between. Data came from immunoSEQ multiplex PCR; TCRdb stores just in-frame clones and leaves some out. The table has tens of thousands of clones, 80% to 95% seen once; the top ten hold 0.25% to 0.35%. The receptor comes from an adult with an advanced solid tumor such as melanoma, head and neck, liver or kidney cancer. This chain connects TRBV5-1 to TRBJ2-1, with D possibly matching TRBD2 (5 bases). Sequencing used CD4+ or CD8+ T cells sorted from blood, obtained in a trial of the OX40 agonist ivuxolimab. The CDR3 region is CASSFGLSSSYNEQFF. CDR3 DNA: TGCGCCAGCAGCTTCGGACTGTCGAGCTCCTACAATGAGCAGTTCTTC.